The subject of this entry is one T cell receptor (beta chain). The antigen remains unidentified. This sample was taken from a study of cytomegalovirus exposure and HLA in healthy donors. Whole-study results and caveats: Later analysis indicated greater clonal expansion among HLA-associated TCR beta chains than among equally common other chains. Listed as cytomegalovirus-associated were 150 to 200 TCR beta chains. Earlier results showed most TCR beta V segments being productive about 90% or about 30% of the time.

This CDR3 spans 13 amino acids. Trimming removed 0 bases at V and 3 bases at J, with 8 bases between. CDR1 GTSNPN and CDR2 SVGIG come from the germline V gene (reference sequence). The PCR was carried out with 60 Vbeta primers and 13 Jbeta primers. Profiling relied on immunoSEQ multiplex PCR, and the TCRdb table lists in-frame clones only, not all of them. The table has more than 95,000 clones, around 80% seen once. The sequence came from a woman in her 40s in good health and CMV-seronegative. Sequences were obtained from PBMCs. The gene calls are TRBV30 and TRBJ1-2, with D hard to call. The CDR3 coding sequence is TGTGCCTGGAGTGTAGGAGGGTACTATGGCTACACCTTC. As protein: CAWSVGGYYGYTF.